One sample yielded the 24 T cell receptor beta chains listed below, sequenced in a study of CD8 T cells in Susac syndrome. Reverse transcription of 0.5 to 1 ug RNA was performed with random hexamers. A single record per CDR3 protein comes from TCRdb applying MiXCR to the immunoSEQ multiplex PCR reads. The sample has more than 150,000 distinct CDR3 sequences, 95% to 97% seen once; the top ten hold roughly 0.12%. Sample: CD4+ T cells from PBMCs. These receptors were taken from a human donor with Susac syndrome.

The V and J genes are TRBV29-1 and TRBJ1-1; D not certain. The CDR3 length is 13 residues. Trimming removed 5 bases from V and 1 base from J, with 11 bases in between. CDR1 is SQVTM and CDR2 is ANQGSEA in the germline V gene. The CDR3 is CSVWGLRNTEAFF. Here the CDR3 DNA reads TGCAGCGTTTGGGGTCTGAGGAACACTGAAGCTTTCTTT.

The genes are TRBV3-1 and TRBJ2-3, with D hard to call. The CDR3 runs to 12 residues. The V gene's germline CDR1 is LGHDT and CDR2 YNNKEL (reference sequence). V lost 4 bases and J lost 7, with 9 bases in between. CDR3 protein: CASSRGTNTQYF. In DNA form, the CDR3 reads TGTGCCAGCAGCCGCGGAACTAATACGCAGTATTTT.

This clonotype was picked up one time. The CDR3 region is CAGAPGNGLDGYTF. The DNA of the CDR3 is TGTGCCGGGGCTCCGGGGAATGGATTGGATGGCTACACCTTC. The chain links TRBV28 to TRBJ1-2; tentative D call: TRBD1 (5 bases). Germline V gene lookup returns CDR1 MDHEN and CDR2 SYDVKM. The CDR3 has 14 residues. Trimming cost V 11 bases and J 6 bases, with 22 bases left between them.

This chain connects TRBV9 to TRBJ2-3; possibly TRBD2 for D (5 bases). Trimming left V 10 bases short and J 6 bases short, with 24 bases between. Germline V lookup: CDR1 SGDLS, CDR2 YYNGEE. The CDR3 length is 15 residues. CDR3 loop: CALTSAGSERDTQYF. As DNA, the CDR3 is TGTGCCCTCACCTCTGCGGGTAGTGAAAGGGATACGCAGTATTTT.

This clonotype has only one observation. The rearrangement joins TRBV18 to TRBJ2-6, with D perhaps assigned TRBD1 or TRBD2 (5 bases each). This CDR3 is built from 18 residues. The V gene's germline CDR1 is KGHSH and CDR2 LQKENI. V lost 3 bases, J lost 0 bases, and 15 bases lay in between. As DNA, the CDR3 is TGTGCCAGCTCACCTCAGGGACCCCAGGCCTCTGGGGCCAACGTCCTGACTTTC. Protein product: CASSPQGPQASGANVLTF.

CDR3 in DNA: TGTGCCAGCTCACTGACAGGGAAGAACACTGAAGCTTTCTTT. Translation gives CASSLTGKNTEAFF. This sequence joins TRBV18 and TRBJ1-1, with 7 bases fitting TRBD1. The ends lost 4 bases at V and 1 base at J; junction bases unmatched: 3. The germline V gene has CDR1 KGHSH and CDR2 LQKENI. The CDR3 length is 14 residues.

Written as DNA, the CDR3 is TGCAGTGCTAGAGATCTGGGCTTAGAGACCCAGTACTTC. As protein: CSARDLGLETQYF. The chain uses TRBV20-1 and TRBJ2-5; D unresolved. Germline CDR1 reads DFQATT; CDR2 reads SNEGSKA (reference sequence). This CDR3 region has 13 residues. Trimming stripped 0 bases from V and 4 bases from J, with 9 bases between.

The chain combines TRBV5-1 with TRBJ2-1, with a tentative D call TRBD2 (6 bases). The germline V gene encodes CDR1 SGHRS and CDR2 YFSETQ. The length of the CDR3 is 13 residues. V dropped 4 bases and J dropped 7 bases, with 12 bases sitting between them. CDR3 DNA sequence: TGCGCCAGCAGCGGACTACACCAGAATGAGCAGTTCTTC. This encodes CASSGLHQNEQFF.

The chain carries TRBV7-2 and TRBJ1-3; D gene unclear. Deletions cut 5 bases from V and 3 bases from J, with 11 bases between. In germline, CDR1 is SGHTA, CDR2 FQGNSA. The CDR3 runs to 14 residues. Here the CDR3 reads CASSPRTYGNTIYF. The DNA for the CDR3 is TGTGCCAGCAGCCCCAGGACTTATGGAAACACCATATATTTT.

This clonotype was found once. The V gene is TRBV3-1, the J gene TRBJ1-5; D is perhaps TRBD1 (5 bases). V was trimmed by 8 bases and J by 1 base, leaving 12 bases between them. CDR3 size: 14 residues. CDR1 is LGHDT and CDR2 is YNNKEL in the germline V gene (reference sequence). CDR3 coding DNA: TGTGCCAGCGGCCGGGACCCGAGCAATCAGCCCCAGCATTTT. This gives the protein CASGRDPSNQPQHF. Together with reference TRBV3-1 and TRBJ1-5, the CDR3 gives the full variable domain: DTAVSQTPKYLVTQMGNDKSIKCEQNLGHDTMYWYKQDSKKFLKIMFSYNNKELIINETVPNRFSPKSPDKAHLNLHINSLELGDSAVYFCASGRDPSNQPQHFGDGTRLSIL.

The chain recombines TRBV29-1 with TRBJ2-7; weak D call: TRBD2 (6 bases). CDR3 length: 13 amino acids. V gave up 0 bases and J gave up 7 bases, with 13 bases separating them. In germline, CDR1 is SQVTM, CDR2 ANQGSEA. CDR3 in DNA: TGCAGCGTTGAAGAAGGGACTTCTTGGGAGCAGTACTTC. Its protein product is CSVEEGTSWEQYF.

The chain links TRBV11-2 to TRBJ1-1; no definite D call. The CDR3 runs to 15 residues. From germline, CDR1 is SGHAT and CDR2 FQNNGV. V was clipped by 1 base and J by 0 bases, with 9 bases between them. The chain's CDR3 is CASSLVALMNTEAFF. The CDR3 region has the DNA TGTGCCAGCAGCTTAGTAGCCCTCATGAACACTGAAGCTTTCTTT.

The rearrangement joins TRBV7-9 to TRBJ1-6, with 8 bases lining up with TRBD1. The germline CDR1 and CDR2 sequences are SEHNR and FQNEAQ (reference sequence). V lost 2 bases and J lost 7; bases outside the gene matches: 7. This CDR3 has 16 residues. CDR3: CASSLSPTGVNSPLHF. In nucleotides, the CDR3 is TGTGCCAGCAGCTTAAGTCCGACAGGGGTCAATTCACCCCTCCACTTT.

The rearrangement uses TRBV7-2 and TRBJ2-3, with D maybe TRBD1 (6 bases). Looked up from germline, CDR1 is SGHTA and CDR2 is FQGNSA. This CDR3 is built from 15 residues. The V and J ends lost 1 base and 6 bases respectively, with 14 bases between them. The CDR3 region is CASSLGTLTGDTQYF. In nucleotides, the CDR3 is TGTGCCAGCAGCTTAGGGACTCTAACAGGGGATACGCAGTATTTT.

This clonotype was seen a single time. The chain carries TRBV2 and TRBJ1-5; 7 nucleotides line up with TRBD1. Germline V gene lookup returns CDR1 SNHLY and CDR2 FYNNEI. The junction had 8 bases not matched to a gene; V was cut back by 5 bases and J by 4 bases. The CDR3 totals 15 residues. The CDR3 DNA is TGTGCCAGCAGTCGACAGGGAACGACTAATCAGCCCCAGCATTTT. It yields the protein CASSRQGTTNQPQHF.

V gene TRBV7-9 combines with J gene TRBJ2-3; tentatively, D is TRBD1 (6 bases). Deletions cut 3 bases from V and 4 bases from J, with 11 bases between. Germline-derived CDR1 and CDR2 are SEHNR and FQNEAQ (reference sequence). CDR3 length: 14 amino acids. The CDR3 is CASSLGASSDTQYF. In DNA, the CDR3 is TGTGCCAGCAGCTTGGGGGCATCTTCAGATACGCAGTATTTT.

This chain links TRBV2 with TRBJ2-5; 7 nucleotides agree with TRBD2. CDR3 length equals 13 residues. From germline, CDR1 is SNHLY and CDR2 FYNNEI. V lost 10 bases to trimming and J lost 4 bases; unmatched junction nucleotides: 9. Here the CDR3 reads CATNLGGRETQYF. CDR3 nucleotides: TGTGCCACCAACCTCGGGGGGAGAGAGACCCAGTACTTC. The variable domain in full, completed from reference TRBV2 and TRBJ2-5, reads EPEVTQTPSHQVTQMGQEVILRCVPISNHLYFYWYRQILGQKVEFLVSFYNNEISEKSEIFDDQFSVERPDGSNFTLKIRSTKLEDSAMYFCATNLGGRETQYFGPGTRLLVL.

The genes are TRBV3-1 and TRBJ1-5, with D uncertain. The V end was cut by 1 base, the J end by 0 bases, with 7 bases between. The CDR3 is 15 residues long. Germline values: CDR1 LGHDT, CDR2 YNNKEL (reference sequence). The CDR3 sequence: CASSQGFYSNQPQHF. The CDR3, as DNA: TGTGCCAGCAGCCAAGGCTTTTATAGCAATCAGCCCCAGCATTTT.

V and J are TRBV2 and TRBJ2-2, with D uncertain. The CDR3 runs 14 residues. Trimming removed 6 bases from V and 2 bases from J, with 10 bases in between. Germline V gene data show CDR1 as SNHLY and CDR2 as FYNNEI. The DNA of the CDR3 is TGTGCCAGCAGCCTAGAAAGAAACACCGGGGAGCTGTTTTTT. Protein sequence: CASSLERNTGELFF. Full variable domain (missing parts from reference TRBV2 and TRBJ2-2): EPEVTQTPSHQVTQMGQEVILRCVPISNHLYFYWYRQILGQKVEFLVSFYNNEISEKSEIFDDQFSVERPDGSNFTLKIRSTKLEDSAMYFCASSLERNTGELFFGEGSRLTVL.

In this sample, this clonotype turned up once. CDR3 nucleotides: TGCAGTGCTTCCGGGACTAGCTCCTACAATGAGCAGTTCTTC. This encodes CSASGTSSYNEQFF. The J gene is TRBJ2-1, the V gene TRBV20-1, with 8 nucleotides matching TRBD2. V shed 5 bases, J shed 0 bases, and the junction held 3 bases outside the gene matches. CDR1 and CDR2 (germline): DFQATT, SNEGSKA (reference sequence). This CDR3 is 14 amino acids long.

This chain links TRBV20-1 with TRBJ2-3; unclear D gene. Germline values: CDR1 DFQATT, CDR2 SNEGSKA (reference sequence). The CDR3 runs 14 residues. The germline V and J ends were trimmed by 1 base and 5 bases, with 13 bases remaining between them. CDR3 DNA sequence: TGCAGTGCTAGAGTCGGTTCAGGTCTAGATACGCAGTATTTT. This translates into CSARVGSGLDTQYF.

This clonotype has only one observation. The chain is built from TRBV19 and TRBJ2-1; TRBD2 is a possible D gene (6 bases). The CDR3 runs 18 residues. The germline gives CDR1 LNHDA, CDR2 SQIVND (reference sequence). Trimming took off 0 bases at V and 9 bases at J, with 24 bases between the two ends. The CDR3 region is CASSIDGPAIRGITEQFF. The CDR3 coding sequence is TGTGCCAGTAGTATAGATGGCCCAGCCATACGCGGGATCACTGAGCAGTTCTTC.

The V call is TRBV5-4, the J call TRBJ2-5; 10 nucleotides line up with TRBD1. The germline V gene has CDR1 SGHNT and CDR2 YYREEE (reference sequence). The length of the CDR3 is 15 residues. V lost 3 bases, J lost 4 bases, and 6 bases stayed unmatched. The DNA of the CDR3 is TGTGCCAGCAGCTCCAAGACAGGGGGCCGAGAGACCCAGTACTTC. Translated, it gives CASSSKTGGRETQYF. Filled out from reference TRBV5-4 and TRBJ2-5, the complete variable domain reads ETGVTQSPTHLIKTRGQQVTLRCSSQSGHNTVSWYQQALGQGPQFIFQYYREEENGRGNFPPRFSGLQFPNYSSELNVNALELDDSALYLCASSSKTGGRETQYFGPGTRLLVL.

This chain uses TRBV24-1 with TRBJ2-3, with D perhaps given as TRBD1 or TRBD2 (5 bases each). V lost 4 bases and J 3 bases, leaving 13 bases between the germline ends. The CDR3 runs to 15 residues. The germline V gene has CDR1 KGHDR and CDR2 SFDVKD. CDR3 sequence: CATSDPGTNTDTQYF. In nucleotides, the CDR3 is TGTGCCACCAGTGACCCCGGGACCAATACAGATACGCAGTATTTT.